This T cell receptor (beta chain) was captured by sequencing in a study of blood T cell repertoires in COVID-19. The Seattle patients joined while their infection was active and were tracked longitudinally afterward. In the original processing: From reference gene primer amplification, estimates of nucleated cell counts were derived. Sequenced by immunoSEQ multiplex PCR; TCRdb stores in-frame clones only, minus some. V and J calls and clone size follow that table, whereas D and trimming were derived from the DNA. This sample has some 160,000 clones, with roughly 86% found just once. This CDR3 spans 14 amino acids. Per germline, CDR1 KGHDR and CDR2 SFDVKD. V lost 4 bases, J lost 7 bases, and 13 bases lay in between.

The sample consisted of peripheral blood. The origin of this receptor is a woman aged 80 or over with COVID-19, enrolled during active disease. The chain combines TRBV24-1 with TRBJ2-1; tentative D call: TRBD1 (5 bases). CDR3: CATSEAGIVNEQFF. CDR3 sequence (DNA): TGTGCCACCAGTGAGGCAGGGATAGTAAATGAGCAGTTCTTC.